The 30 T cell receptor beta chains below come from one sample, sequenced in a study of shared clonotypes between healthy human individuals. Generated by immunoSEQ multiplex PCR, the TCRdb table keeps only in-frame clones and is missing some. This sample has hundreds of thousands of clones, with 96% found just once. Terminally differentiated effector memory CD45RA+ cells were excluded from the naive CD8 cells, which were CD45RO-negative and positively selected for CCR7. Sequencing was done on a sample of naive CD8+ T cells sorted from blood. The receptors originated from a young woman in good health.

The chain employs TRBV28 and TRBJ1-1; the D is unclear. Per germline, CDR1 MDHEN and CDR2 SYDVKM. V was pared by 1 base and J by 1 base, with 7 bases between. The CDR3 extends over 14 amino acids. The CDR3 nucleotides read TGTGCCAGCAGTTTATCGGTCAGGAACACTGAAGCTTTCTTT. It yields the protein CASSLSVRNTEAFF.

The chain joins TRBV27 to TRBJ2-1; possible D gene TRBD1, 5 bases. V lost 8 bases and J lost 8, with 13 bases in between. The CDR3 runs 12 residues. Germline CDR1 and CDR2: MNHEY and SMNVEV (reference sequence). The CDR3: CASGPGFYEQFF. The CDR3 bases are TGTGCCAGCGGACCAGGGTTCTATGAGCAGTTCTTC.

V and J are TRBV7-6 and TRBJ2-7; a possible D gene is TRBD1 (5 bases). Trimming pared 9 bases from V and 3 bases from J, leaving 15 bases between. Germline V gives CDR1 SGHVS, CDR2 FNYEAQ. The CDR3 extends over 13 amino acids. The CDR3 reads CARDDSPFYEQYF. The CDR3 nucleotides read TGTGCCAGGGACGACAGCCCGTTCTACGAGCAGTACTTC.

The chain is built from TRBV4-1 and TRBJ2-7, with D possibly TRBD2 on 7 matching bases. The CDR3 has 14 residues. V lost 2 bases and J lost 5, with 13 bases in between. CDR1 MGHRA and CDR2 YSYEKL come from the germline V gene. CDR3 amino acids: CASSQHQGRDEQYF. For the CDR3, the DNA is TGCGCCAGCAGCCAACACCAGGGGAGGGACGAGCAGTACTTC.

This chain uses TRBV7-9 with TRBJ2-7; 8 bases fit TRBD1. V shed 5 bases, J shed 5 bases, and the junction held 2 bases outside the gene matches. The CDR3 is made up of 12 amino acids. Germline V CDR1 and CDR2: SEHNR, FQNEAQ (reference sequence). This chain's CDR3 is CASSQTGDEQYF. The CDR3 DNA follows: TGTGCCAGCAGCCAGACAGGGGACGAGCAGTACTTC.

This chain links TRBV18 with TRBJ1-2; D is unresolved. Germline loops: CDR1 KGHSH, CDR2 LQKENI. The V and J ends lost 0 bases and 4 bases respectively, with 6 bases between them. The CDR3 loop spans 13 amino acids. The CDR3 is CASSPPGGYGYTF. In DNA, the CDR3 is TGTGCCAGCTCACCACCAGGCGGCTATGGCTACACCTTC.

As for this clone: The same CDR3 is also encoded by other DNA sequences in this sample. The chain recombines TRBV27 with TRBJ2-3; D is ambiguous. The V end was cut by 2 bases, the J end by 4 bases, with 1 base between. The CDR3 length is 11 residues. Per the germline V gene, CDR1 is MNHEY and CDR2 is SMNVEV (reference sequence). CDR3 sequence: CASSLADTQYF. The CDR3 DNA is TGTGCCAGCAGTTTAGCAGATACGCAGTATTTT.

The chain links TRBV2 to TRBJ2-5, with D possibly called TRBD1 or TRBD2 (5 bases each). The V gene lost 2 bases and the J gene lost 6 bases, with 13 bases spanning the gap. The CDR3 runs to 14 residues. Germline V gene lookup returns CDR1 SNHLY and CDR2 FYNNEI. The CDR3 sequence: CASSEPGTGQTQYF. CDR3 coding DNA: TGTGCCAGCAGTGAACCCGGGACCGGGCAGACCCAGTACTTC.

Of note for this clone: One end of the junction is discordant with germline, which a read error may explain. The chain joins TRBV5-1 to TRBJ2-3; tentatively, D is TRBD2 (5 bases). CDR3 size: 14 residues. Germline V gene lookup returns CDR1 SGHRS and CDR2 YFSETQ. CDR3 DNA: TGCGTCAGCAGTTGGGTTAGCGGCACAGATACGCAGTATTTT. Its translation is CVSSWVSGTDTQYF.

The chain has TRBV29-1 and TRBJ2-7; D is unresolved. The ends were cut back, 4 bases at V and 1 base at J, with 11 bases in the middle. Germline CDR1 is SQVTM and CDR2 is ANQGSEA. The length of the CDR3 is 13 residues. DNA for the CDR3: TGCAGCGTTGCGGCCGTGAGTTCCTACGAGCAGTACTTC. Its protein is CSVAAVSSYEQYF.

J is TRBJ2-7 and V is TRBV9; D perhaps matches TRBD1 (6 bases). V was cut by 0 bases and J by 4 bases, with 11 bases left in between. The CDR3 is 14 residues long. Looked up from germline, CDR1 is SGDLS and CDR2 is YYNGEE. CDR3 in amino acids: CASSVGYRDYEQYF. CDR3 sequence (DNA): TGTGCCAGCAGCGTAGGTTACAGGGATTACGAGCAGTACTTC.

Details on this clone: Other nucleotide sequences from this sample produce the same CDR3. CDR3 sequence reads: CASSLGGDTQYF. The CDR3 DNA follows: TGTGCCAGCAGCTTGGGGGGAGATACGCAGTATTTT. The chain is built from TRBV5-6 and TRBJ2-3; no clear D gene. Trimming cost V 0 bases and J 5 bases, with 4 bases left between them. CDR1 is SGHDT, CDR2 YYEEEE, per germline. The CDR3 covers 12 residues.

The CDR3 coding sequence is TGTGCCAGTAGTGTCGGGACAGGGAGATTTCGGACTGAAGCTTTCTTT. The encoded protein is CASSVGTGRFRTEAFF. The chain is built from TRBV19 and TRBJ1-1, with 9 bases fitting TRBD1. V gave up 5 bases and J gave up 5 bases; unmatched junction bases: 12. The CDR3 spans 16 residues. In germline, CDR1 is LNHDA, CDR2 SQIVND (reference sequence).

This clone was seen a single time. J is TRBJ1-2 and V is TRBV19; possibly TRBD1 for D (5 bases). This CDR3 region has 13 residues. The V end lost 8 bases, the J end lost 5 bases, and 15 bases lay between the germline ends. Germline CDR1 LNHDA, CDR2 SQIVND (reference sequence). The DNA of the CDR3 is TGTGCCAGTTATGGAGGGGTATGGTATGGCTACACCTTC. Protein sequence: CASYGGVWYGYTF.

The chain is built from TRBV19 and TRBJ1-1; 8 bases are shared with TRBD1. Germline assignment: CDR1 LNHDA and CDR2 SQIVND (reference sequence). This CDR3 contains 14 residues. V trimming: 6 bases; J trimming: 4 bases; junction bases outside the gene matches: 7. The CDR3 protein is CASRKRQGTTEAFF. In nucleotides, the CDR3 is TGTGCCAGTAGAAAGAGACAGGGGACCACTGAAGCTTTCTTT.

The chain employs TRBV10-2 and TRBJ1-4; D unresolved. Germline V gene sequence: CDR1 WSHSY, CDR2 SAAADI. V lost 5 bases, J lost 4 bases, and 14 bases lay in between. The CDR3 contains 15 residues. The CDR3 here is CASSTKTQINEKLFF. CDR3 in DNA: TGCGCCAGCAGTACTAAGACTCAAATTAATGAAAAACTGTTTTTT.

The CDR3 region has the DNA TGTGCCAGCGGCCAACTAGCGGACTCCTACGAGCAGTACTTC. It is translated as CASGQLADSYEQYF. The gene calls are TRBV28 and TRBJ2-7, with 8 bases that match TRBD2. V dropped 8 bases and J dropped 0; count of bases not matched to a gene: 6. Germline CDR1 and CDR2: MDHEN and SYDVKM. The CDR3 totals 14 residues.

Details on this clone: The sample holds other DNA sequences that translate to the same CDR3. V is TRBV20-1 and J is TRBJ2-7; no firm D call. Germline CDR1 DFQATT, CDR2 SNEGSKA (reference sequence). This CDR3 spans 11 amino acids. Trimming took 0 bases from V and 4 from J, leaving 4 bases between them. The CDR3 nucleotides are TGCAGTGCTAGAGACCCATACGAGCAGTACTTC. Translating gives CSARDPYEQYF.

CDR3 loop: CASSLGLSGVQETQYF. The CDR3 DNA follows: TGTGCCAGCAGCTTGGGTCTTAGCGGGGTCCAAGAGACCCAGTACTTC. The chain links TRBV7-8 to TRBJ2-5, with 8 positions matching TRBD2. After removal of 3 bases from V and 1 base from J, the junction contained 7 bases not matched to a gene. CDR3 length equals 16 residues. CDR1 and CDR2 from the germline V gene are SGHVS and FQNEAQ.

This rearrangement joins TRBV7-6 to TRBJ1-5; no definite D call. This CDR3 region has 16 residues. V was pared by 7 bases and J by 5 bases, with 21 bases between. Germline V gene sequence: CDR1 SGHVS, CDR2 FNYEAQ. This chain's CDR3 is CASTPLGLYGDQPQHF. CDR3 nucleotides: TGTGCCAGCACCCCATTGGGGTTATATGGGGATCAGCCCCAGCATTTT. Supplemented by reference TRBV7-6 and TRBJ1-5, the full variable domain reads GAGVSQSPRYKVTKRGQDVALRCDPISGHVSLYWYRQALGQGPEFLTYFNYEAQQDKSGLPNDRFSAERPEGSISTLTIQRTEQRDSAMYRCASTPLGLYGDQPQHFGDGTRLSIL.

This chain links TRBV29-1 with TRBJ1-3; D is undetermined. The CDR3 covers 14 residues. The V end was cut by 2 bases, the J end by 4 bases, with 12 bases between. Germline loops: CDR1 SQVTM, CDR2 ANQGSEA. The CDR3 reads CSVERVGVGNTIYF. Here the CDR3 DNA reads TGCAGCGTTGAAAGGGTTGGGGTCGGAAACACCATATATTTT.

The CDR3 is CASSGPGFSTNEQFF. As DNA, the CDR3 is TGCGCCAGCAGCGGACCGGGATTCTCTACCAATGAGCAGTTCTTC. The V call is TRBV4-1, the J call TRBJ2-1; D is perhaps TRBD2 (5 bases). V was shortened by 5 bases and J by 6 bases, with 17 bases between the two germline ends. This CDR3 spans 15 amino acids. Germline lookup yields CDR1 MGHRA and CDR2 YSYEKL.

The CDR3 region has the DNA TGCAGCGTTGAAGAAGCTAGCGGGAGTCTCAATGAGCAGTTCTTC. Its translation: CSVEEASGSLNEQFF. V gene TRBV29-1 combines with J gene TRBJ2-1; 10 positions agree with TRBD2. The length of the CDR3 is 15 residues. The germline gives CDR1 SQVTM, CDR2 ANQGSEA. V was clipped by 0 bases and J by 6 bases; unmatched bases: 5.

V usage is TRBV30 and J usage is TRBJ2-5; 8 nucleotides align to TRBD2. Trimming removed 1 base from V and 1 base from J; junction bases left unmatched: 5. The V gene's germline CDR1 is GTSNPN and CDR2 SVGIG (reference sequence). CDR3 size: 15 residues. CDR3 sequence: CAWSGPGGVQETQYF. CDR3 DNA: TGTGCCTGGAGTGGCCCGGGAGGGGTCCAAGAGACCCAGTACTTC.

The gene calls are TRBV11-2 and TRBJ2-2, with D unresolved. Germline V gene data show CDR1 as SGHAT and CDR2 as FQNNGV. Trimming removed 2 bases from V and 3 bases from J, with 7 bases in between. The CDR3 runs to 14 residues. The CDR3 sequence is CASSLSDDTGELFF. The CDR3, as DNA: TGTGCCAGCAGCTTATCTGACGACACCGGGGAGCTGTTTTTT.

The chain recombines TRBV2 with TRBJ2-3, with D possibly being TRBD2 (6 bases). Trimming took off 4 bases at V and 4 bases at J, with 12 bases between the two ends. The CDR3 is 14 amino acids. CDR1 is SNHLY, CDR2 FYNNEI, per germline. The DNA for the CDR3 is TGTGCCAGCAGTGGACTAGTCGTCCCAGATACGCAGTATTTT. Its translation: CASSGLVVPDTQYF.

V gene TRBV2 combines with J gene TRBJ2-7, with 11 bases matching TRBD2. V trimming: 5 bases; J trimming: 7 bases; junction bases outside the gene matches: 7. Germline CDR1 reads SNHLY; CDR2 reads FYNNEI. The CDR3 runs 14 residues. The CDR3 sequence: CASSTLAGGGEQYF. Written as DNA, the CDR3 is TGTGCCAGCAGTACCTTAGCGGGAGGGGGAGAGCAGTACTTC.

V usage is TRBV4-2 and J usage is TRBJ2-5; no reliable D call. The assigned J gene may be wrong: the sequence end matches TRBJ2-7 better. CDR3 size: 14 residues. In germline, CDR1 is LGHNA, CDR2 YNFKEQ. CDR3 coding DNA: TGTGCCAGCAGCCAAGACTACGGAACCTACGAGCAGTACTTC. Translated, it gives CASSQDYGTYEQYF.

J is TRBJ2-7 and V is TRBV7-9, with no clear D. CDR3 length: 15 residues. The V and J ends lost 5 bases and 3 bases respectively, with 17 bases between them. Germline V CDR1 and CDR2: SEHNR, FQNEAQ (reference sequence). The CDR3 nucleotides are TGTGCCAGCAGCCCTACGTTGCAGGATGACTACGAGCAGTACTTC. Amino acids: CASSPTLQDDYEQYF.

The chain recombines TRBV5-6 with TRBJ2-1; 7 positions match TRBD1. The germline CDR1 and CDR2 sequences are SGHDT and YYEEEE. The CDR3 runs 18 residues. Germline trimming cut 0 bases from V and 3 bases from J; bases unmatched to any gene: 12. The CDR3 DNA follows: TGTGCCAGCAGCTTGGGGGCGGCAGGGGGTACGAACTACAATGAGCAGTTCTTC. Amino acid sequence: CASSLGAAGGTNYNEQFF. Based on the CDR3 plus reference TRBV5-6 and TRBJ2-1, the full variable domain is DAGVTQSPTHLIKTRGQQVTLRCSPKSGHDTVSWYQQALGQGPQFIFQYYEEEERQRGNFPDRFSGHQFPNYSSELNVNALLLGDSALYLCASSLGAAGGTNYNEQFFGPGTRLTVL.